One and the same sample provided the 2 T cell receptor beta chains below, sequenced in a study of OX40 agonist ivuxolimab in advanced cancers. Some clones are missing from TCRdb's copy, which holds only in-frame ones; the method was immunoSEQ multiplex PCR. The table lists 39,000 or so clones, approximately 90% of them singletons. Sequences were derived from CD4+ or CD8+ T cells sorted from blood, sampled in a trial of the OX40 agonist ivuxolimab. These receptors originate from an adult with an advanced solid tumor such as melanoma, head and neck, liver or kidney cancer.

V and J are TRBV5-1 and TRBJ2-1; no clear D. V gave up 1 base and J gave up 0 bases, with 11 bases separating them. The CDR3 contains 16 residues. Germline CDR1 is SGHRS and CDR2 is YFSETQ. The CDR3 coding sequence is TGCGCCAGCAGCTTGAGGCGCAGCGACTCCTACAATGAGCAGTTCTTC. This gives the protein CASSLRRSDSYNEQFF.

The V gene is TRBV5-6, the J gene TRBJ2-7, with 8 bases matching TRBD2. Germline loops: CDR1 SGHDT, CDR2 YYEEEE. J gave up 4 bases and V 2 bases, and 8 bases lay outside the gene matches. The CDR3 is 15 residues long. Written as DNA, the CDR3 is TGTGCCAGCAGCTTCGCGGCGGGAGGAGCTTACGAGCAGTACTTC. This translates into CASSFAAGGAYEQYF.